Shown below are 26 T cell receptor beta chains from a single sample sequenced in a study of T cell repertoires in cytomegalovirus infection. For these receptors, no antigen is known. From the reads, TCRdb called clonotypes with MiXCR, one entry per CDR3 protein. In the table there are roughly 730,000 distinct CDR3 sequences, 33% of which are singletons. The source material was cultured PBMCs, sampled from culture after CMV antigen stimulation. The receptor source for this set is a human donor in good health (CMV status not recorded). Some clones in this sample may be carry-over from other donors' samples.

V usage is TRBV6-1 and J usage is TRBJ1-5, with a possible D match to TRBD1 (5 bases). Trimming removed 3 bases at V and 0 bases at J, with 15 bases between. Germline V lookup: CDR1 MNHNS, CDR2 SASEGT. CDR3 length equals 17 residues. The CDR3 DNA follows: TGTGCCAGCAGTGACGTCGGGGACCCCTATAGCAATCAGCCCCAGCATTTT. Translating it yields CASSDVGDPYSNQPQHF.

This clonotype has a handful of counts. This chain uses TRBV5-1 with TRBJ1-2; 7 positions match TRBD1. Germline values: CDR1 SGHRS, CDR2 YFSETQ. Germline trimming cut 0 bases from V and 6 bases from J; bases unmatched to any gene: 11. The CDR3 spans 16 residues. The CDR3 bases are TGCGCCAGCAGCTTGGGACGACAGGGAGAAGTTAATGGCTACACCTTC. Translating it yields CASSLGRQGEVNGYTF.

This clonotype was seen a handful of times. The rearrangement uses TRBV2 and TRBJ2-7; possible D gene TRBD2, 5 bases. Trimming cost V 3 bases and J 6 bases, with 12 bases left between them. Germline loops: CDR1 SNHLY, CDR2 FYNNEI. The CDR3 is 13 residues long. The CDR3 DNA is TGTGCCAGCAGTGATCGTATAGGGAGCGAGCAGTACTTC. Its protein is CASSDRIGSEQYF.

The gene calls are TRBV20-1 and TRBJ2-7; 7 nucleotides match TRBD1. Germline V gene sequence: CDR1 DFQATT, CDR2 SNEGSKA (reference sequence). The CDR3 runs 15 residues. The junction had 9 bases not matched to a gene; V was cut back by 0 bases and J by 4 bases. The CDR3 sequence: CSARDPRQGVYEQYF. The DNA of the CDR3 is TGCAGTGCTAGAGATCCGAGACAGGGAGTATACGAGCAGTACTTC.

V gene TRBV2 combines with J gene TRBJ2-3; 7 bases align to TRBD2. The CDR3 has 13 residues. CDR1 SNHLY and CDR2 FYNNEI come from the germline V gene. J was trimmed by 6 bases and V by 7 bases; bases with no gene match: 7. In DNA form, the CDR3 reads TGTGCCAGCACCAGACTAGCTCTGGATACGCAGTATTTT. This sequence encodes CASTRLALDTQYF. Complete variable domain (other parts from reference TRBV2 and TRBJ2-3): EPEVTQTPSHQVTQMGQEVILRCVPISNHLYFYWYRQILGQKVEFLVSFYNNEISEKSEIFDDQFSVERPDGSNFTLKIRSTKLEDSAMYFCASTRLALDTQYFGPGTRLTVL.

This clonotype was found a few times. This chain connects TRBV5-6 to TRBJ2-3; D remains unclear. V shed 0 bases and J shed 4 bases, with 9 bases lying between them. Germline loops: CDR1 SGHDT, CDR2 YYEEEE. The CDR3 has 14 residues. The CDR3 sequence: CASSLVVAADTQYF. CDR3 DNA: TGTGCCAGCAGCTTGGTGGTAGCCGCAGATACGCAGTATTTT.

This clonotype was seen more than once but under ten times. The chain carries TRBV28 and TRBJ2-3, with unresolved D. Germline V gives CDR1 MDHEN, CDR2 SYDVKM. V lost 2 bases, J lost 11 bases, and 11 bases lay in between. This CDR3 is built from 12 residues. The CDR3 region is CASSLTLVRQYF. The CDR3, as DNA: TGTGCCAGCAGTTTAACCCTAGTGAGGCAGTATTTT.

This clonotype has just a few counts. The V call is TRBV10-2, the J call TRBJ2-3; D is uncertain. CDR1 and CDR2 (germline): WSHSY, SAAADI. CDR3 length equals 14 residues. Trimming stripped 6 bases from V and 1 base from J, with 11 bases between. The CDR3, as DNA: TGCGCCAGCAGGGGTGGCCTTCGCACAGATACGCAGTATTTT. Translating gives CASRGGLRTDTQYF.

This clonotype was seen repeatedly, ten times or more. The rearrangement uses TRBV7-2 and TRBJ2-1; 7 nucleotides line up with TRBD2. The CDR3 is 16 amino acids. Losses at the gene ends were 5 bases for V and 5 bases for J; bases not matched to a gene: 12. Germline V gene data show CDR1 as SGHTA and CDR2 as FQGNSA. CDR3 protein: CASSPRGLATNNEQFF. The CDR3 DNA is TGTGCCAGCAGCCCGCGGGGGTTGGCCACAAACAATGAGCAGTTCTTC. The variable domain in full, completed from reference TRBV7-2 and TRBJ2-1, reads GAGVSQSPSNKVTEKGKDVELRCDPISGHTALYWYRQSLGQGLEFLIYFQGNSAPDKSGLPSDRFSAERTGGSVSTLTIQRTQQEDSAVYLCASSPRGLATNNEQFFGPGTRLTVL.

This clonotype was detected a few times. This sequence joins TRBV6-6 and TRBJ1-4; possibly TRBD1 for D (5 bases). Trimming pared 6 bases from V and 6 bases from J, leaving 17 bases between. CDR3 length: 15 residues. Germline CDR1 and CDR2: MNHNY and SVGAGI (reference sequence). The CDR3 loop is CASRPRTILYEKLFF. CDR3 sequence (DNA): TGTGCCAGCAGGCCCAGGACAATTCTCTATGAAAAACTGTTTTTT.

The chain recombines TRBV2 with TRBJ2-3; weak D call: TRBD2 (5 bases). Per the germline V gene, CDR1 is SNHLY and CDR2 is FYNNEI. The CDR3 spans 16 residues. The ends were cut back, 5 bases at V and 3 bases at J, with 18 bases in the middle. Here the CDR3 DNA reads TGTGCCAGCAGTAGGAGGAGGTCGGGATCGACAGATACGCAGTATTTT. Translation gives CASSRRRSGSTDTQYF.

This clonotype has just a few counts. This rearrangement joins TRBV20-1 to TRBJ2-5; TRBD2 might be the D (6 bases). The CDR3 length is 13 residues. Trimming took off 5 bases at V and 4 bases at J, with 14 bases between the two ends. Germline values: CDR1 DFQATT, CDR2 SNEGSKA (reference sequence). The CDR3 DNA reads as TGCAGTGCTTCCCGACTAGGAGCAGAGACCCAGTACTTC. Translation gives CSASRLGAETQYF.

This clonotype has just a few counts. V usage is TRBV19 and J usage is TRBJ2-3; D tentatively reads TRBD1 or TRBD2 (7 bases each). This CDR3 has 14 residues. Germline V lookup: CDR1 LNHDA, CDR2 SQIVND (reference sequence). Trimming pared 3 bases from V and 4 bases from J, leaving 11 bases between. The DNA of the CDR3 is TGTGCCAGTAGTATGGGAGGGGGCGCAGATACGCAGTATTTT. It encodes CASSMGGGADTQYF. Using reference TRBV19 and TRBJ2-3 for the parts outside the CDR3, the full variable domain is DGGITQSPKYLFRKEGQNVTLSCEQNLNHDAMYWYRQDPGQGLRLIYYSQIVNDFQKGDIAEGYSVSREKKESFPLTVTSAQKNPTAFYLCASSMGGGADTQYFGPGTRLTVL.

This clonotype was counted only a few times. The chain links TRBV5-6 to TRBJ2-1, with D perhaps assigned TRBD1 or TRBD2 (5 bases each). The CDR3 is made up of 15 amino acids. Germline CDR1 SGHDT, CDR2 YYEEEE. V was cut by 4 bases and J by 4 bases, with 15 bases left in between. The CDR3 sequence: CASSNPGAEYNEQFF. The CDR3 DNA reads TGTGCCAGCAGCAACCCCGGGGCGGAATACAATGAGCAGTTCTTC.

This rearrangement joins TRBV12-3 or TRBV12-4 to TRBJ2-1; D remains ambiguous. The CDR3 length is 11 residues. The ends were cut back, 6 bases at V and 12 bases at J, with 12 bases in the middle. CDR3 coding DNA: TGTGCCAGCAGCGCGAGGCGCGGGCAGTTCTTC. It specifies CASSARRGQFF.

As for this clonotype: One junction end does not reproduce the germline sequence, and a read error may be involved. The rearrangement links TRBV12-3 or TRBV12-4 to TRBJ2-2; 12 nucleotides align to TRBD2. The CDR3 has 16 residues. DNA of the CDR3: TGTGCCAGCAGCTTAGCTAGCGGGGGGGGCACCGGGGAGCTGTTTTTT. Its protein product is CASSLASGGGTGELFF.

CDR3 nucleotide sequence: TGCGCCACCGGGACACCGAACACTGAAGCTTTCTTT. Translation: CATGTPNTEAFF. This chain uses TRBV4-1 with TRBJ1-1; a possible D gene is TRBD1 (6 bases). V was cut by 10 bases and J by 1 base, with 10 bases left in between. Germline V CDR1 and CDR2: MGHRA, YSYEKL. The CDR3 covers 12 residues.

This clonotype was detected only a few times. The chain links TRBV28 to TRBJ2-7, with 9 nucleotides matching TRBD1. Trimming took 5 bases from V and 4 from J; bases not matched to a gene: 6. Germline lookup yields CDR1 MDHEN and CDR2 SYDVKM. The CDR3 is made up of 14 amino acids. CDR3 protein: CASSRTGAIYEQYF. The CDR3 DNA reads as TGTGCCAGCAGTCGGACAGGGGCAATTTACGAGCAGTACTTC. The full variable domain, with the rest looked up from reference TRBV28 and TRBJ2-7, is DVKVTQSSRYLVKRTGEKVFLECVQDMDHENMFWYRQDPGLGLRLIYFSYDVKMKEKGDIPEGYSVSREKKERFSLILESASTNQTSMYLCASSRTGAIYEQYFGPGTRLTVT.

This clonotype was picked up one time. The gene calls are TRBV5-6 and TRBJ1-6; D not resolved. The V gene lost 1 base and the J gene lost 11 bases, with 7 bases spanning the gap. The CDR3 runs 12 residues. Germline loops: CDR1 SGHDT, CDR2 YYEEEE. The CDR3 is CASSLQAAPLHF. The CDR3 nucleotides read TGTGCCAGCAGCTTGCAGGCGGCACCCCTCCACTTT. The full variable domain, rest sourced from reference TRBV5-6 and TRBJ1-6, is DAGVTQSPTHLIKTRGQQVTLRCSPKSGHDTVSWYQQALGQGPQFIFQYYEEEERQRGNFPDRFSGHQFPNYSSELNVNALLLGDSALYLCASSLQAAPLHFGNGTRLTVT.

The chain has TRBV11-2 and TRBJ2-7; 7 bases match TRBD2. Germline CDR1 SGHAT, CDR2 FQNNGV. The length of the CDR3 is 14 residues. Trimming cost V 6 bases and J 7 bases; bases outside gene matches: 12. CDR3 loop: CASRPPGTAGEQYF. The CDR3 DNA follows: TGTGCCAGCAGACCACCCGGAACAGCGGGGGAGCAGTACTTC.

This clonotype was counted between two and nine times. The J gene is TRBJ2-3, the V gene TRBV11-1; D remains ambiguous. The CDR3 length is 14 residues. Per the germline V gene, CDR1 is SGHAT and CDR2 is FQDESV (reference sequence). With 6 bases removed from V and 4 bases from J, the gap between germline ends came to 14 bases. The chain's CDR3 is CASSKYPFPDTQYF. In DNA, the CDR3 is TGTGCCAGCAGTAAATATCCGTTCCCAGATACGCAGTATTTT.

V usage is TRBV5-4 and J usage is TRBJ2-4; 8 bases agree with TRBD1. From germline, CDR1 is SGHNT and CDR2 YYREEE (reference sequence). The CDR3 runs to 13 residues. V shed 4 bases and J 8 bases; nucleotides not matched to a gene: 5. In nucleotides, the CDR3 is TGTGCCAGCAGCCAGGACAGGGATGACATTCAGTACTTC. It is translated as CASSQDRDDIQYF.

The CDR3 spells CSVEPGTSGSSYNEQFF. The CDR3 coding sequence is TGCAGCGTTGAGCCGGGGACTAGCGGGAGTAGTTACAATGAGCAGTTCTTC. The chain employs TRBV29-1 and TRBJ2-1; 14 bases are a match to TRBD2. Trimming at V came to 3 bases and at J to 4 bases, leaving 8 bases not matched to a gene. Germline V CDR1 and CDR2: SQVTM, ANQGSEA. The CDR3 runs 17 residues.

This rearrangement joins TRBV20-1 to TRBJ2-1, with 8 bases aligning to TRBD2. J lost 5 bases, V lost 3 bases, and 6 bases had no gene match. CDR1 is DFQATT, CDR2 SNEGSKA, per germline (reference sequence). The CDR3 has 14 residues. The CDR3 loop reads CSASSGSSNNEQFF. CDR3 coding DNA: TGCAGTGCTAGCAGCGGGAGTTCGAACAATGAGCAGTTCTTC.

The chain has TRBV7-2 and TRBJ2-5, with TRBD2 matching 14 bases. The J segment lost 5 bases and the V segment lost 2 bases, leaving 10 bases of the junction unmatched. The length of the CDR3 is 18 residues. The germline CDR1 and CDR2 sequences are SGHTA and FQGNSA. Here the CDR3 reads CASSLQNGLAGGRETQYF. The CDR3 nucleotides read TGTGCCAGCAGCTTACAAAACGGACTAGCGGGAGGAAGGGAGACCCAGTACTTC. The full variable domain, rest sourced from reference TRBV7-2 and TRBJ2-5, is GAGVSQSPSNKVTEKGKDVELRCDPISGHTALYWYRQSLGQGLEFLIYFQGNSAPDKSGLPSDRFSAERTGGSVSTLTIQRTQQEDSAVYLCASSLQNGLAGGRETQYFGPGTRLLVL.

The CDR3 DNA reads as TGTGCCAGCAGTGACAGGACCTTGAACACTGAAGCTTTCTTT. This translates into CASSDRTLNTEAFF. The rearrangement joins TRBV2 to TRBJ1-1; D call uncertain. Germline V lookup: CDR1 SNHLY, CDR2 FYNNEI. The V end lost 3 bases, the J end lost 0 bases, and 8 bases lay between the germline ends. The CDR3 is 14 amino acids.